Following are 27 T cell receptor beta chains from one sample sequenced in a study of blood T cell repertoires in COVID-19. Sequencing used immunoSEQ multiplex PCR; TCRdb keeps in-frame clones, though not all of them. The data show about 210,000 clones, more than 70% seen once. Sequenced material: PBMCs or T cells enriched from blood (not recorded which). These receptors originate from a woman younger than 30 who had recovered from COVID-19.

The chain uses TRBV6-5 and TRBJ1-1; TRBD1 might be the D (5 bases). V lost 7 bases and J lost 8, with 11 bases in between. The germline CDR1 and CDR2 sequences are MNHEY and SVGAGI. The CDR3 is 11 amino acids. As DNA, the CDR3 is TGTGCCAGCACCCAGGGTGTGGAAGCTTTCTTT. This sequence encodes CASTQGVEAFF.

The chain couples TRBV19 to TRBJ1-2, with TRBD1 matching 7 bases. The CDR3 runs to 13 residues. Germline CDR1 reads LNHDA; CDR2 reads SQIVND (reference sequence). V lost 7 bases to trimming and J lost 3 bases; unmatched junction nucleotides: 5. CDR3 residues: CASTAGTDYGYTF. The CDR3 DNA reads TGTGCCAGTACTGCCGGGACAGACTATGGCTACACCTTC.

This sequence joins TRBV21-1 and TRBJ1-1; the table assigns TRBD1, which was not confirmed against the DNA. TRBV21-1 is tagged as a pseudogene. The CDR3 is 13 amino acids. The chain's CDR3 is CASTGPWNTEAFF. CDR3 nucleotides: TGTGCCAGCACAGGGCCCTGGAACACTGAAGCTTTCTTT.

Only a few counts were recorded for this clone. The V call is TRBV6-5, the J call TRBJ1-2, with D possibly TRBD1 on 6 matching bases. The CDR3 is made up of 16 amino acids. Trimming stripped 0 bases from V and 6 bases from J, with 17 bases between. Germline loops: CDR1 MNHEY, CDR2 SVGAGI. CDR3 DNA sequence: TGTGCCAGCAGTTACTCGTTTCAGGGGAATTATAATGGCTACACCTTC. Its protein product is CASSYSFQGNYNGYTF.

V gene TRBV11-1 combines with J gene TRBJ1-2; D gene ambiguous. This CDR3 region has 13 residues. V gave up 6 bases and J gave up 4 bases, with 12 bases separating them. CDR1 is SGHAT and CDR2 is FQDESV in the germline V gene (reference sequence). The CDR3 spells CASRPDGSYGYTF. The CDR3 region has the DNA TGTGCCAGCAGGCCGGACGGGAGCTATGGCTACACCTTC. The full variable domain, in which reference TRBV11-1 and TRBJ1-2 provide the parts outside the CDR3, is EAEVAQSPRYKITEKSQAVAFWCDPISGHATLYWYRQILGQGPELLVQFQDESVVDDSQLPKDRFSAERLKGVDSTLKIQPAELGDSAMYLCASRPDGSYGYTFGSGTRLTVV.

V usage is TRBV5-1 and J usage is TRBJ1-4; maybe TRBD1 (5 bases). V was shortened by 4 bases and J by 8 bases, with 21 bases between the two germline ends. Germline CDR1 SGHRS, CDR2 YFSETQ. CDR3 length: 16 amino acids. The CDR3 region has the DNA TGCGCCAGCAGCCCCCGGGTCCTAGATGGGGCGGAAAAACTGTTTTTT. Encoded protein: CASSPRVLDGAEKLFF.

This clone was found once. The chain has TRBV6-5 and TRBJ1-1, with no clear D. The germline V gene has CDR1 MNHEY and CDR2 SVGAGI. The V gene lost 2 bases and the J gene lost 2 bases, with 6 bases spanning the gap. This CDR3 spans 13 amino acids. CDR3 loop: CASSYAVNTEAFF. CDR3 DNA sequence: TGTGCCAGCAGTTACGCGGTAAACACTGAAGCTTTCTTT.

This clone appeared a single time. The V call is TRBV3-1 (or the pseudogene TRBV3-2), the J call TRBJ2-1; 7 positions match TRBD2. Germline CDR1 reads LGHDT; CDR2 reads YNNKEL (reference sequence). The CDR3 loop spans 13 amino acids. The trim removed 5 bases at V and 8 bases at J, leaving 6 bases unmatched. The chain's CDR3 is CASSGRLAHEQFF. In DNA form, the CDR3 reads TGTGCCAGCAGCGGGAGACTAGCCCATGAGCAGTTCTTC.

This chain links TRBV6-5 with TRBJ1-6; 11 nucleotides align to TRBD1. Germline CDR1 reads MNHEY; CDR2 reads SVGAGI. The V and J ends lost 0 bases and 9 bases, in that order; junction bases with no gene match: 1. The CDR3 has 15 residues. DNA of the CDR3: TGTGCCAGCAGTTACTCGGACAGGGGGCCTTCACCCCTCCACTTT. It is translated as CASSYSDRGPSPLHF.

The chain carries TRBV28 and TRBJ1-5; D is uncertain. Trimming pared 7 bases from V and 6 bases from J, leaving 10 bases between. CDR1 and CDR2 from the germline V gene are MDHEN and SYDVKM. This CDR3 has 12 amino acids. The CDR3 spells CASTMTSQPQHF. The CDR3 coding sequence is TGTGCCAGCACTATGACTAGTCAGCCCCAGCATTTT.

The V and J genes are TRBV6-4 and TRBJ1-3, with D hard to call. With 2 bases removed from V and 0 bases from J, the gap between germline ends came to 11 bases. The CDR3 totals 16 residues. The germline CDR1 and CDR2 sequences are MRHNA and SNTAGT. CDR3 in amino acids: CASSDPRTNSGNTIYF. CDR3 nucleotide sequence: TGTGCCAGCAGTGACCCAAGGACTAACTCTGGAAACACCATATATTTT.

The V and J genes are TRBV18 and TRBJ2-1; tentatively, D is TRBD1 (6 bases). V gave up 8 bases and J gave up 7 bases, with 9 bases separating them. Per the germline V gene, CDR1 is KGHSH and CDR2 is LQKENI. The length of the CDR3 is 11 residues. The CDR3 region is CASLRGNEQFF. CDR3 DNA sequence: TGTGCCAGCCTTAGGGGGAATGAGCAGTTCTTC.

V usage is TRBV3-1 (or the pseudogene TRBV3-2) and J usage is TRBJ2-2, with 12 bases aligning to TRBD2. The germline V gene encodes CDR1 LGHDT and CDR2 YNNKEL (reference sequence). The CDR3 spans 17 residues. J was trimmed by 1 base and V by 4 bases; bases with no gene match: 4. The CDR3 region has the DNA TGTGCCAGCAGCCTTAGACTAGCGGGGGTGAACACCGGGGAGCTGTTTTTT. Translating it yields CASSLRLAGVNTGELFF.

The V call is TRBV14, the J call TRBJ1-2; no clear D gene. V dropped 4 bases and J dropped 4 bases, with 16 bases sitting between them. Germline V gives CDR1 SGHDN, CDR2 FVKESK. The CDR3 has 15 amino acids. CDR3 nucleotide sequence: TGTGCCAGCAGCCTAATCCACACGGGATTCTATGGCTACACCTTC. Amino acids: CASSLIHTGFYGYTF.

V usage is TRBV5-6 and J usage is TRBJ2-5; TRBD1 aligns across 8 bases. This CDR3 spans 15 amino acids. V was clipped by 6 bases and J by 5 bases; unmatched bases: 12. In germline, CDR1 is SGHDT, CDR2 YYEEEE. This CDR3 reads CASNPTGVLIETQYF. CDR3 DNA: TGTGCCAGCAACCCGACAGGGGTTCTCATCGAGACCCAGTACTTC. The full variable domain, its missing parts supplied by reference TRBV5-6 and TRBJ2-5, is DAGVTQSPTHLIKTRGQQVTLRCSPKSGHDTVSWYQQALGQGPQFIFQYYEEEERQRGNFPDRFSGHQFPNYSSELNVNALLLGDSALYLCASNPTGVLIETQYFGPGTRLLVL.

This clone occurred once. J is TRBJ1-2 and V is TRBV9, with D maybe TRBD1 (6 bases). CDR1 is SGDLS, CDR2 YYNGEE, per germline. The CDR3 totals 13 residues. Trimming removed 0 bases at V and 3 bases at J, with 6 bases between. The CDR3 here is CASSVEGDYGYTF. The DNA of the CDR3 is TGTGCCAGCAGCGTAGAGGGGGACTATGGCTACACCTTC.

The rearrangement joins TRBV28 to TRBJ1-2; weak D call: TRBD1 (5 bases). Trimming removed 3 bases at V and 8 bases at J, with 13 bases between. The CDR3 sequence is 13 residues long. CDR1 is MDHEN and CDR2 is SYDVKM in the germline V gene. CDR3 protein: CASSLGRGEGYTF. The CDR3 DNA sequence: TGTGCCAGCAGTTTGGGGCGGGGGGAAGGCTACACCTTC.

The genes are TRBV24-1 and TRBJ2-3; the D gene is possibly TRBD1 (6 bases). This CDR3 is 17 amino acids long. The germline V gene has CDR1 KGHDR and CDR2 SFDVKD. V shed 1 base and J shed 4 bases, with 17 bases lying between them. Written as DNA, the CDR3 is TGTGCCACCAGTGATTTTGGGACAACCATCAAACCAGATACGCAGTATTTT. Protein: CATSDFGTTIKPDTQYF.

This chain uses TRBV18 with TRBJ1-3; tentative D call: TRBD1 (6 bases). Germline CDR1 is KGHSH and CDR2 is LQKENI. This CDR3 has 15 residues. V dropped 2 bases and J dropped 1 base, with 9 bases sitting between them. The chain's CDR3 is CASSPIGQSGNTIYF. CDR3 bases: TGTGCCAGCTCACCAATAGGACAGTCTGGAAACACCATATATTTT.

The genes are TRBV5-5 and TRBJ1-4, with D possibly matching TRBD1 (5 bases). The V gene's germline CDR1 is SGHKS and CDR2 YYEKEE (reference sequence). This CDR3 has 11 residues. The V end was cut by 4 bases, the J end by 12 bases, with 10 bases between. The CDR3 DNA follows: TGTGCCAGCAGCCCAGGGTATCAACTGTTTTTT. It translates to CASSPGYQLFF.

The chain recombines TRBV7-3 with TRBJ2-1, with 10 bases aligning to TRBD1. The CDR3 is made up of 16 amino acids. From germline, CDR1 is SGHTA and CDR2 FQGTGA. V lost 0 bases and J lost 4; bases outside the gene matches: 3. The CDR3, as DNA: TGTGCCAGCAGCTTAACCGGGACAGGGGCTTACAATGAGCAGTTCTTC. Translation: CASSLTGTGAYNEQFF.

V gene TRBV4-1 combines with J gene TRBJ2-1, with TRBD2 as a possible D gene (6 bases). The CDR3 contains 17 residues. Trimming pared 0 bases from V and 8 bases from J, leaving 20 bases between. CDR1 and CDR2 (germline): MGHRA, YSYEKL. The CDR3 reads CASSQERGGAQSDEQFF. The CDR3 nucleotides are TGCGCCAGCAGCCAAGAACGAGGCGGGGCCCAGTCGGATGAGCAGTTCTTC.

The chain joins TRBV5-1 to TRBJ1-6, with TRBD1 identical over 9 bases. The CDR3 sequence is 17 residues long. Losses at the gene ends were 0 bases for V and 5 bases for J; bases not matched to a gene: 6. Looked up from germline, CDR1 is SGHRS and CDR2 is YFSETQ. The CDR3 coding sequence is TGCGCCAGCAGCTTGGAGGGGACAGGGTTTAATAATTCACCCCTCCACTTT. This translates into CASSLEGTGFNNSPLHF.

The chain recombines TRBV6-6 with TRBJ2-5; 11 nucleotides agree with TRBD2. This CDR3 comprises 16 residues. Germline V gives CDR1 MNHNY, CDR2 SVGAGI (reference sequence). V shed 8 bases, J shed 4 bases, and the junction held 12 bases outside the gene matches. CDR3 residues: CASGSGGGQGLETQYF. In DNA form, the CDR3 reads TGTGCCAGCGGTAGCGGGGGGGGACAAGGATTAGAGACCCAGTACTTC.

This chain connects TRBV10-3 to TRBJ1-4, with 10 bases that match TRBD1. Germline V gene sequence: CDR1 ENHRY, CDR2 SYGVKD. This CDR3 contains 17 residues. Trimming cost V 5 bases and J 1 base; bases outside gene matches: 7. CDR3 sequence (DNA): TGTGCCATCAGTTCGACAGGGGGCGTCGGAACTAATGAAAAACTGTTTTTT. Residues: CAISSTGGVGTNEKLFF.

This clone was found once. V usage is TRBV28 and J usage is TRBJ1-3, with 7 positions matching TRBD1. The junction had 8 bases not matched to a gene; V was cut back by 3 bases and J by 0 bases. The germline gives CDR1 MDHEN, CDR2 SYDVKM. The CDR3 is 17 residues long. The DNA for the CDR3 is TGTGCCAGCAGTTTCGGACAGGACGACTTCTCTGGAAACACCATATATTTT. It is translated as CASSFGQDDFSGNTIYF.

The gene calls are TRBV5-1 and TRBJ1-1; perhaps TRBD1 as D (5 bases). Trimming left V 0 bases short and J 1 base short, with 10 bases between. The CDR3 runs 15 residues. The germline CDR1 and CDR2 sequences are SGHRS and YFSETQ. The CDR3 DNA follows: TGCGCCAGCAGCTTGGTCGCGGGGCGGAACACTGAAGCTTTCTTT. Protein product: CASSLVAGRNTEAFF.